This T cell receptor (beta chain) was retrieved from a study of cytomegalovirus exposure and HLA in healthy donors. Primers included in the PCR were 60 Vbeta and 13 Jbeta primers. The assay was immunoSEQ multiplex PCR, and TCRdb's table has in-frame clones only and misses some. This table has about 84,000 clones, around 68% appearing once. The CDR3 spans 14 residues. Trimming took 1 base from V and 7 from J; bases not matched to a gene: 6. Germline-derived CDR1 and CDR2 are LGHNA and YSLEER. The rearrangement uses TRBV4-3 and TRBJ2-7, with 8 bases that match TRBD2. The sample taken for sequencing was PBMCs. This TCR derives from a woman between 40 and 50 years old in good health and CMV-seropositive. The chain's CDR3 is CASSQVSGSREQYF. The CDR3 DNA is TGCGCCAGCAGCCAAGTGAGCGGGAGTCGAGAGCAGTACTTC.